The clone carrying this T cell receptor beta chain was detected once. The sample comes from a study of OX40 agonist ivuxolimab in advanced cancers. Germline V gene sequence: CDR1 MNHNS, CDR2 SASEGT. The CDR3 is 14 residues long. V dropped 6 bases and J dropped 4; count of bases not matched to a gene: 8. TCRdb's copy holds only in-frame clones and misses some; the assay was immunoSEQ multiplex PCR. The profile shows some 42,000 clones, 65% to 85% of them singletons. This clonotype was obtained from an adult with an advanced solid tumor such as melanoma, head and neck, liver or kidney cancer. The source was CD4+ or CD8+ T cells sorted from blood, collected in a trial of the OX40 agonist ivuxolimab. This chain uses TRBV6-1 with TRBJ1-2, with 7 bases fitting TRBD1. The CDR3 bases are TGTGCCAGCAGGGCAACAGGGGCTAGCTATGGCTACACCTTC. Its protein product is CASRATGASYGYTF.